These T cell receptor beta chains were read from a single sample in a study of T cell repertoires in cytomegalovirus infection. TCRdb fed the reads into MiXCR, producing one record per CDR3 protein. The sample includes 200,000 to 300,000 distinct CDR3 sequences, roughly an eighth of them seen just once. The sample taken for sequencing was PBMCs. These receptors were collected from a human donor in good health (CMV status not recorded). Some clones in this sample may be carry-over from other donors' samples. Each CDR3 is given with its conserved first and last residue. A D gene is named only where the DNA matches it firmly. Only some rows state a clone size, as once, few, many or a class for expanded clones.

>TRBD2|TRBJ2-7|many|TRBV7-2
TGTGCCAGCAGCTGGGCGGGAGGGCCTACCCCCTACGAGCAGTACTTC
CASSWAGGPTPYEQYF
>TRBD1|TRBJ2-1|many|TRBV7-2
TGTGCCAGCAGCTCGGGACAGGGTTACAATGAGCAGTTCTTC
CASSSGQGYNEQFF
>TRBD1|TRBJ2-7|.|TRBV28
TGTGCCAGCAGTTCCCCTCGGACAGGGAGCTCCTACGAGCAGTACTTC
CASSSPRTGSSYEQYF
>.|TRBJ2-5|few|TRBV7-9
TGTGCCAGCACCGACGGGACGTACCAAGAGACCCAGTACTTC
CASTDGTYQETQYF
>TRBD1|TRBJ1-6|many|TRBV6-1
TGTGCCAGCACCGGACAGGGCGCAAATTCACCCCTCCACTTT
CASTGQGANSPLHF
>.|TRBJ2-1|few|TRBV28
TGTGCCAGCAGTTTTAATGTAAAGGGGTCCTACAATGAGCAGTTCTTC
CASSFNVKGSYNEQFF
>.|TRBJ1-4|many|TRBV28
TGTGCCAGCAGTTTAGACGGGTCGGCTAATGAAAAACTGTTTTTT
CASSLDGSANEKLFF
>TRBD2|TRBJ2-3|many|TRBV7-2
TGTGCCAGCAGCGCCAGCGGGGCTAGCACAGATACGCAGTATTTT
CASSASGASTDTQYF
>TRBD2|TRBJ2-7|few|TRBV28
TGTGCCAGCAGTTCTTCTTTAGCGGGAACCCCCAACTACGAGCAGTACTTC
CASSSSLAGTPNYEQYF
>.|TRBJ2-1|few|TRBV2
TGTGCCAGCAGACGAAACAGGGTCGGCGATGAGCAGTTCTTC
CASRRNRVGDEQFF
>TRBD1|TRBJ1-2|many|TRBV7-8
TGTGCCAGCAGCTTAGCCGGGACAGAAAACTATGGCTACACCTTC
CASSLAGTENYGYTF
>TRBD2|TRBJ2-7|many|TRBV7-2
TGTGCCAGCAGCCCACGGACTAGCGGGACGTACGAGCAGTACTTC
CASSPRTSGTYEQYF
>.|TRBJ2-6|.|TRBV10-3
TGTGCCATCAGTGAGGCTAAGGGATCTGGGGCCAACGTCCTGACTTTC
CAISEAKGSGANVLTF
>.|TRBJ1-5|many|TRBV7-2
TGTGCCAGCAGCTCCGTGGCGGGGCCCCAGCATTTT
CASSSVAGPQHF